A selection of T cell receptor beta chains follows, all from one sample in a study of blood T cell repertoires in COVID-19. The protocol was immunoSEQ multiplex PCR, while the TCRdb copy is restricted to in-frame clones and leaves out a portion. Seen here are 350,000 to 450,000 clones, nearly 90% observed once, and the top ten hold 1.5% to 2%. The sequencing input was PBMCs or T cells enriched from blood (not recorded which). These TCRs come from a woman aged 25 to 39 who had recovered from COVID-19. The CDR3 runs from the conserved cysteine through the conserved F or W. The D gene is left open where the match is weak. Clone size, where shown, is once, few, many, or a class for clones that have expanded.

d_gene	v_gene	abundance	j_gene	CDR3aa	CDR3nt
TRBD1	TRBV9	.	TRBJ1-1	CASSLGQGAGRNTEAFF	TGTGCCAGCAGCCTCGGACAGGGGGCAGGGAGGAACACTGAAGCTTTCTTT
TRBD1	TRBV6-5	.	TRBJ1-5	CASSSRQGYQPQHF	TGTGCCAGCAGCTCGAGACAGGGCTATCAGCCCCAGCATTTT
.	TRBV21-1	.	TRBJ1-6	CASSKGTRQGPSPLHF	TGTGCCAGCAGCAAGGGGACTCGACAGGGGCCTTCACCCCTCCACTTT
TRBD1	TRBV19	.	TRBJ1-4	CASSGWDSEAVNEKLFF	TGTGCCAGTAGTGGATGGGACAGCGAAGCCGTTAATGAAAAACTGTTTTTT
.	TRBV7-2	.	TRBJ2-1	CASSPILPLGRRYNEQFF	TGTGCCAGCAGCCCGATCCTTCCCCTTGGAAGGCGGTACAATGAGCAGTTCTTC
TRBD2	TRBV28	few	TRBJ2-7	CASRPTSVSSGEQYF	TGTGCCAGCAGACCCACTAGCGTTTCGTCTGGCGAGCAGTACTTC
.	TRBV6-1	.	TRBJ2-7	CASSEYADSYEQYF	TGTGCCAGCAGTGAATATGCAGACTCCTACGAGCAGTACTTC
.	TRBV7-6	.	TRBJ1-3	CASSLANSFSGNTIYF	TGTGCCAGCAGCTTAGCGAACAGTTTCTCTGGAAACACCATATATTTT
TRBD2	TRBV10-3	.	TRBJ2-1	CAITSGSYNEQFF	TGTGCCATAACTAGCGGGAGTTACAATGAGCAGTTCTTC
TRBD1	TRBV6-2/TRBV6-3	once	TRBJ1-2	CASSQQGLYGYTF	TGTGCCAGCAGTCAACAGGGGCTCTATGGCTACACCTTC
.	TRBV18	.	TRBJ1-6	CASSPVLEVDNSPLHF	TGTGCCAGCTCACCAGTCTTAGAAGTAGATAATTCACCCCTCCACTTT
.	TRBV28	.	TRBJ2-3	CASSLSGSRTDTQYF	TGTGCCAGCAGTTTATCCGGGTCACGCACAGATACGCAGTATTTT
.	TRBV5-4	.	TRBJ2-2	CASSLGADSGTGELFF	TGTGCCAGCAGCTTAGGGGCCGATTCAGGGACCGGGGAGCTGTTTTTT
TRBD1	TRBV19	.	TRBJ2-5	CASSRDREETQYF	TGTGCCAGTAGCCGAGACAGGGAAGAGACCCAGTACTTC
TRBD2	TRBV7-9	.	TRBJ2-3	CASSPGGGGAVPDTQYF	TGTGCCAGCAGCCCCGGGGGGGGTGGGGCAGTTCCAGATACGCAGTATTTT
TRBD2	TRBV11-3	.	TRBJ2-5	CASSLISGRQETQYF	TGTGCCAGCAGCCTCATTAGCGGGAGGCAAGAGACCCAGTACTTC
.	TRBV9	once	TRBJ1-6	CASSITGNYNSPLHF	TGTGCCAGCAGCATCACAGGGAACTATAATTCACCCCTCCACTTT
.	TRBV12-5	.	TRBJ1-3	CASGSRVGNTIYF	TGTGCTAGTGGTTCCAGGGTTGGAAACACCATATATTTT
TRBD2	TRBV7-9	.	TRBJ2-7	CASSWTSGGYEQYF	TGTGCCAGCAGCTGGACTAGCGGGGGCTACGAGCAGTACTTC
TRBD1	TRBV3-1/TRBV3-2	many	TRBJ1-4	CASSHRDSATNEKLFF	TGTGCCAGCAGCCACCGGGACAGCGCAACTAATGAAAAACTGTTTTTT
.	TRBV21-1	.	TRBJ1-3	CAVRPRRDTGYF	TGTGCCGTCCGGCCTCGAAGAGACACCGGATATTTT
TRBD1	TRBV4-3	.	TRBJ1-1	CASSQVSRGLLNTEAFF	TGCGCCAGCAGCCAAGTGTCCAGGGGGCTTCTGAACACTGAAGCTTTCTTT
TRBD1	TRBV10-3	.	TRBJ2-4	CAISLTGAEQYF	TGTGCCATCAGCCTGACAGGGGCCGAACAGTACTTC
.	TRBV4-1	.	TRBJ1-4	CASSQTDFIGEKLFF	TGCGCCAGCAGCCAGACGGACTTTATTGGGGAAAAACTGTTTTTT
TRBD2	TRBV9	.	TRBJ2-3	CASSVDPGRSGVADTQYF	TGTGCCAGCAGCGTAGACCCTGGGCGTAGCGGGGTCGCAGATACGCAGTATTTT
TRBD1	TRBV11-1	.	TRBJ2-3	CASSPWTGVSDTQYF	TGTGCCAGCAGCCCGTGGACAGGGGTATCAGATACGCAGTATTTT
.	TRBV9	.	TRBJ1-3	CASSVGGGDRGNTIYF	TGTGCCAGCAGCGTAGGAGGCGGGGATCGGGGAAACACCATATATTTT
TRBD2	TRBV11-1	.	TRBJ2-7	CASSLGLADTYEQYF	TGTGCCAGCAGCCTTGGACTAGCGGACACCTACGAGCAGTACTTC
TRBD1	TRBV10-2	.	TRBJ1-6	CASNEGGTYNSPLHF	TGCGCCAGCAATGAAGGGGGCACCTATAATTCACCCCTCCACTTT
.	TRBV6-2/TRBV6-3	.	TRBJ1-2	CASSYPDGYTF	TGTGCCAGCAGTTACCCAGATGGCTACACCTTC
.	TRBV2	many	TRBJ2-7	CASSDRPLGVGSYEQYF	TGTGCCAGCAGTGACCGGCCCCTCGGAGTCGGCTCCTACGAGCAGTACTTC
.	TRBV18	few	TRBJ2-2	CASSPPSVPTGELFF	TGTGCCAGCTCACCACCAAGCGTACCCACCGGGGAGCTGTTTTTT
TRBD2	TRBV30	.	TRBJ2-1	CAWNPPLAGALGTYNEQFF	TGTGCCTGGAACCCTCCCCTAGCGGGAGCACTTGGCACCTACAATGAGCAGTTCTTC
.	TRBV20-1	.	TRBJ2-1	CSASSEYNEQFF	TGCAGTGCTAGTTCGGAGTACAATGAGCAGTTCTTC
.	TRBV4-1	.	TRBJ1-2	CASSQMRSYGYTF	TGCGCCAGCAGCCAAATGCGAAGCTATGGCTACACCTTC
.	TRBV4-3	.	TRBJ1-4	CASSAQTDTVADNEKLFF	TGCGCCAGCAGCGCCCAGACGGACACCGTTGCGGATAATGAAAAACTGTTTTTT
.	TRBV5-5	few	TRBJ2-5	CASRWGEETQYF	TGTGCCAGCAGGTGGGGGGAAGAGACCCAGTACTTC
.	TRBV11-2	.	TRBJ1-5	CASSSGRNQPQHF	TGTGCCAGCAGCAGTGGTCGGAATCAGCCCCAGCATTTT
TRBD1	TRBV27	.	TRBJ1-1	CATSGGNTEAFF	TGTGCCACCTCAGGGGGTAACACTGAAGCTTTCTTT
TRBD2	TRBV29-1	.	TRBJ2-5	CSTRYSGRSETQYF	TGCAGCACCAGATATAGCGGGAGATCAGAGACCCAGTACTTC
.	TRBV5-1	.	TRBJ2-2	CASSLDRSRAVTNTGELFF	TGCGCCAGCAGCTTGGATCGTAGCAGGGCGGTTACGAACACCGGGGAGCTGTTTTTT
TRBD1	TRBV7-8	.	TRBJ1-5	CASRGQGDNQPQHF	TGTGCCAGCAGAGGACAGGGCGACAATCAGCCCCAGCATTTT
.	TRBV5-8	.	TRBJ2-3	CASSFFQGFTDTQYF	TGTGCCAGCAGCTTTTTTCAGGGATTCACAGATACGCAGTATTTT
TRBD2	TRBV28	few	TRBJ2-7	CASRHAGLAYEQYF	TGTGCCAGCAGGCATGCGGGACTAGCATACGAGCAGTACTTC
.	TRBV2	.	TRBJ1-2	CASSETGATNYGYTF	TGTGCCAGCAGTGAAACAGGTGCCACTAACTATGGCTACACCTTC
.	TRBV19	.	TRBJ2-7	CASSKLLEKTYEQYF	TGTGCCAGTAGTAAACTTTTGGAGAAAACTTACGAGCAGTACTTC
TRBD2	TRBV18	.	TRBJ2-2	CASSPRDAISSGANTGELFF	TGTGCCAGCTCACCACGGGATGCGATCTCTAGCGGGGCTAACACCGGGGAGCTGTTTTTT
TRBD2	TRBV2	.	TRBJ2-3	CASSNLAGGTDTQYF	TGTGCCAGCAGCAATTTAGCGGGAGGCACAGATACGCAGTATTTT
TRBD2	TRBV6-5	few	TRBJ2-2	CASNREGTGELFF	TGTGCCAGCAATAGGGAGGGCACCGGGGAGCTGTTTTTT
.	TRBV9	.	TRBJ1-1	CASSPFWAPNTEAFF	TGTGCCAGCAGCCCGTTCTGGGCTCCGAACACTGAAGCTTTCTTT
.	TRBV12-3/TRBV12-4	.	TRBJ1-5	CASTTGMNQPQHF	TGTGCCAGCACCACAGGGATGAATCAGCCCCAGCATTTT
TRBD1	TRBV28	.	TRBJ2-2	CASKLGNRGRAGELFF	TGTGCCAGCAAGCTTGGGAACAGGGGGCGGGCCGGGGAGCTGTTTTTT
.	TRBV2	.	TRBJ2-3	CAGLARAGDTQYF	TGTGCCGGCCTTGCGAGGGCGGGAGATACGCAGTATTTT
TRBD2	TRBV6-2/TRBV6-3	.	TRBJ2-3	CASSGRSSGAVGTDTQYF	TGTGCCAGCAGTGGGAGGTCTAGCGGGGCCGTCGGCACAGATACGCAGTATTTT
.	TRBV27	.	TRBJ1-1	CASILKGRNTEAFF	TGTGCCAGCATCTTAAAGGGGCGGAACACTGAAGCTTTCTTT
TRBD1	TRBV11-2	once	TRBJ1-3	CASIVSTGTVSGNTIYF	TGTGCCAGCATCGTATCAACCGGGACAGTCTCTGGAAACACCATATATTTT
.	TRBV13	.	TRBJ1-5	CASSPGLNQPQHF	TGTGCCAGCAGCCCCGGACTCAATCAGCCCCAGCATTTT
TRBD1	TRBV19	.	TRBJ1-5	CASKGQGGYSNQPQHF	TGTGCCAGTAAGGGACAGGGGGGATATAGCAATCAGCCCCAGCATTTT